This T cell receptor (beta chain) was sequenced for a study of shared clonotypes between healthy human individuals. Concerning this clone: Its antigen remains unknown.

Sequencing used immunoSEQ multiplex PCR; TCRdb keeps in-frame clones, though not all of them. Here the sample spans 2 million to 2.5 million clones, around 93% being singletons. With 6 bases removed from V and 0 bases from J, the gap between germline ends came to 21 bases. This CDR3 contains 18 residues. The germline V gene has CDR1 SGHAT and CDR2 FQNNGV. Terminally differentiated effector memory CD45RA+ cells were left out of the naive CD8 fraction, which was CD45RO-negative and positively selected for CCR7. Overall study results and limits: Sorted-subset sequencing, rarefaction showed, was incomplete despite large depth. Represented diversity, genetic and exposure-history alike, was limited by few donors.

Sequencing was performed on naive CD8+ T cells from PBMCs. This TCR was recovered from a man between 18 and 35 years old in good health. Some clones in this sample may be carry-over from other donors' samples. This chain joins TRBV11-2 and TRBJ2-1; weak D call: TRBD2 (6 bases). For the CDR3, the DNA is TGTGCCAGCAGGACTGGGCGGGGACGAAGGTACTCCTACAATGAGCAGTTCTTC. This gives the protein CASRTGRGRRYSYNEQFF. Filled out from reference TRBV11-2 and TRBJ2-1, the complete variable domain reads EAGVAQSPRYKIIEKRQSVAFWCNPISGHATLYWYQQILGQGPKLLIQFQNNGVVDDSQLPKDRFSAERLKGVDSTLKIQPAKLEDSAVYLCASRTGRGRRYSYNEQFFGPGTRLTVL.